A selection of T cell receptor beta chains follows, all from one sample in a study of OX40 agonist ivuxolimab in advanced cancers. Generated by immunoSEQ multiplex PCR, the TCRdb table keeps only in-frame clones and is missing some. The sample holds about 52,000 clones, about 86% seen once. Sequencing was performed on CD4+ or CD8+ T cells sorted from blood, taken in a trial of the OX40 agonist ivuxolimab. The receptors originated from an adult with an advanced solid tumor such as melanoma, head and neck, liver or kidney cancer. The CDR3 runs from the conserved cysteine through the conserved F or W. D genes are given only for firm matches. Clone size is not always given. Where it is, it says once, few, many or a class for expanded clones.

TRBD1	TRBV19	TRBJ1-2	.	TGTGCCAGTATTAAATCGGAACAGGGGGCTCATGGCTACACCTTC	CASIKSEQGAHGYTF
.	TRBV5-1	TRBJ2-3	.	TGCGCCAGCAGCCGTAACGTAAATCAATTCTCCACAGATACGCAGTATTTT	CASSRNVNQFSTDTQYF
.	TRBV27	TRBJ1-5	.	TGTGCCAGCAGCCTTAGACCCCCGGGGGTAAGCAATCAGCCCCAGCATTTT	CASSLRPPGVSNQPQHF
.	TRBV7-3	TRBJ1-3	medium-sized	TGTGCCAGCAGCTTAAATCCGCCAAACGCGGGAAACACCATATATTTT	CASSLNPPNAGNTIYF
.	TRBV10-1	TRBJ1-1	.	TGCGCCAGCAGTGAGAACAGGGAGACTGAAGCTTTCTTT	CASSENRETEAFF
TRBD1	TRBV6-5	TRBJ2-7	.	TGTGCCAGCAGTTATGGACAGGGGGTATACGAGCAGTACTTC	CASSYGQGVYEQYF
TRBD2	TRBV11-2	TRBJ2-1	.	TGTGCCAGCAGCTTAATGATACTAGCGGGGGGCTACAATGAGCAGTTCTTC	CASSLMILAGGYNEQFF
.	TRBV30	TRBJ1-1	.	TGTGCCTGGAGTGTACAGGTTGAAGCTTTCTTT	CAWSVQVEAFF
TRBD1	TRBV11-3	TRBJ2-2	.	TGTGCCAGCAGCCCGCGGACAGGGGGCGAACCGAACACCGGGGAGCTGTTTTTT	CASSPRTGGEPNTGELFF
.	TRBV25-1	TRBJ1-5	.	TGTGCCAGCGCCCCGGGAGGGTATGACAATCAGCCCCAGCATTTT	CASAPGGYDNQPQHF
TRBD1	TRBV7-6	TRBJ1-2	.	TGTGCCAGCAGCTTAAGGGCCCCGGGACAGGGGGCGGCTGGCTACACCTTC	CASSLRAPGQGAAGYTF
.	TRBV18	TRBJ1-1	.	TGTGCCAGCTCCCCAGGGTTTAGCACTGAAGCTTTCTTT	CASSPGFSTEAFF
TRBD1	TRBV18	TRBJ1-3	once	TGTGCCAGCTCACCAGTACCGGGACAGCTAAACACCATATATTTT	CASSPVPGQLNTIYF
.	TRBV11-2	TRBJ1-3	.	TGTGCCAGCAGCCGGGGAGGTACTGGAAACACCATATATTTT	CASSRGGTGNTIYF
.	TRBV7-8	TRBJ1-6	once	TGTGCCAGCAGTGGATTGGGGGCGGGCAATTCACCCCTCCACTTT	CASSGLGAGNSPLHF
TRBD1	TRBV6-1	TRBJ2-1	.	TGTGCCACTCGATTACAGGGGTGGCTATATGAGCAGTTCTTC	CATRLQGWLYEQFF
.	TRBV19	TRBJ1-5	.	TGTGCCAGTACCCCCGACACAGGGTACGTCGATCAGCCCCAGCATTTT	CASTPDTGYVDQPQHF
TRBD2	TRBV6-1	TRBJ2-7	medium-sized	TGTGCCAGCAGTGAAAGTGGTAGCGGGGCTCATTACTTC	CASSESGSGAHYF
.	TRBV30	TRBJ1-2	.	TGTGCCTGGAGGGGCAGCGGGTCTCCCTATGGCTACACCTTC	CAWRGSGSPYGYTF
TRBD2	TRBV5-1	TRBJ2-1	.	TGCGCCAGCAGCCTCTTAGCGGGGAGGACTTACAATGAGCAGTTCTTC	CASSLLAGRTYNEQFF
.	TRBV28	TRBJ1-6	.	TGTGCCTACAATGGGGGGAATAATTCACCCCTCCACTTT	CAYNGGNNSPLHF
.	TRBV5-1	TRBJ1-1	.	TGCGCCAGCAGCTTGTTCGTTTCCGACAGGACTTTCAACACTGAAGCTTTCTTT	CASSLFVSDRTFNTEAFF
TRBD1	TRBV5-5	TRBJ2-7	.	TGTGCCAGCAGCCCGCGACAGGGAGCCTACGAGCAGTACTTC	CASSPRQGAYEQYF
TRBD1	TRBV19	TRBJ1-2	.	TGTGCCAGTAGCCAACCGACAGGGGGCTCGGACTATGGCTACACCTTC	CASSQPTGGSDYGYTF
TRBD1	TRBV6-6	TRBJ2-7	few	TGTGCCAGCAGAAACGGACAGGGGAGTACCTACGAGCAGTACTTC	CASRNGQGSTYEQYF
.	TRBV5-4	TRBJ2-4	.	TGTGCCAGCAGCTTGGTAGGCCGTCGCGGAAACATTCAGTACTTC	CASSLVGRRGNIQYF
TRBD1	TRBV5-5	TRBJ1-5	.	TGTGCCAGCAGCAGGGACAGGGGGGATCAGCCCCAGCATTTT	CASSRDRGDQPQHF
TRBD1	TRBV6-1	TRBJ1-2	few	TGTGCCAGCAGAGGCGACAGGGCATATGGCTACACCTTC	CASRGDRAYGYTF
.	TRBV9	TRBJ2-7	.	TGTGCCAGCAGCGTCGGACCGATCTACGAGCAGTACTTC	CASSVGPIYEQYF